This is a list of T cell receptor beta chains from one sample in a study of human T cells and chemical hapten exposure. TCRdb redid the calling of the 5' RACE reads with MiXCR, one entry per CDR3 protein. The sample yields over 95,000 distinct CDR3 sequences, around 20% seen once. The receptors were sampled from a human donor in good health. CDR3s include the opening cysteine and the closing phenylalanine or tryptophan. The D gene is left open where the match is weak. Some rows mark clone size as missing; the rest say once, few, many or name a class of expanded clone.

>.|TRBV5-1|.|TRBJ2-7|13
CASSYGGADEQYF
TGCGCCAGCAGCTATGGAGGGGCCGACGAGCAGTACTTC
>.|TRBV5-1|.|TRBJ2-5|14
CASSLGGIQETQYF
TGCGCCAGCAGCTTGGGAGGGATCCAAGAGACCCAGTACTTC
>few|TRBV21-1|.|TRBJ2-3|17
CASSPEDRDGSTDTQYF
TGTGCCAGCAGCCCGGAGGACAGGGATGGAAGCACAGATACGCAGTATTTT
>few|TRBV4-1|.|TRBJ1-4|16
CASSQGSPTTNEKLFF
TGCGCCAGCAGCCAAGGGTCCCCCACAACTAATGAAAAACTGTTTTTT
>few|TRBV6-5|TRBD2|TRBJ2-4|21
CASWTRLAGGLPLTAKNIQYF
TGTGCCAGCTGGACTCGACTAGCGGGAGGCCTTCCCTTGACGGCCAAAAACATTCAGTACTTC
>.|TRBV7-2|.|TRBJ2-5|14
CASSLGGLKETQYF
TGTGCCAGCAGCTTAGGCGGACTCAAAGAGACCCAGTACTTC
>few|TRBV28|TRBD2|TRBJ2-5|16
CASSSRIWGGIETQYF
TGTGCCAGCAGTTCCCGGATCTGGGGGGGGATAGAGACCCAGTACTTC
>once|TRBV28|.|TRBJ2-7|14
CATLGSPATYEQYF
TGTGCCACCCTAGGATCACCTGCCACCTACGAGCAGTACTTC
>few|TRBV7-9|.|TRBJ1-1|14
CASSLVQEGPEAFF
TGTGCCAGCAGCTTAGTACAGGAAGGCCCTGAAGCTTTCTTT
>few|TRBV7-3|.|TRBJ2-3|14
CASSFTRTSDTQYF
TGTGCCAGCAGCTTCACCCGGACGTCAGATACGCAGTATTTT
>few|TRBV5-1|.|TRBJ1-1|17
CASSLGRAGYANTEAFF
TGCGCCAGCAGCCTGGGACGCGCAGGGTACGCGAACACTGAAGCTTTCTTT
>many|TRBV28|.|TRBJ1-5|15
CASSPTGALVQPQHF
TGTGCCAGCAGTCCGACGGGGGCGTTAGTTCAGCCCCAGCATTTT
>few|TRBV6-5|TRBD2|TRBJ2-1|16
CASSFRTSGRSYEQFF
TGTGCCAGCAGTTTCCGGACTAGCGGGAGGAGCTATGAGCAGTTCTTC
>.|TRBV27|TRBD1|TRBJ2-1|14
CASSRETQGLEQFF
TGTGCCAGCAGTCGCGAAACACAGGGGCTTGAGCAGTTCTTC
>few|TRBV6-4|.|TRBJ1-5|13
CASSGGDHQPQHF
TGTGCCAGCAGTGGTGGGGATCATCAGCCCCAGCATTTT
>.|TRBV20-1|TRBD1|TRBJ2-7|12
CGGQGGPYEQYF
TGCGGGGGACAGGGTGGCCCCTACGAGCAGTACTTC
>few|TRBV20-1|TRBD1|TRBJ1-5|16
CSARTPGQVYNQPQHF
TGCAGTGCTAGAACCCCTGGACAGGTATACAATCAGCCCCAGCATTTT
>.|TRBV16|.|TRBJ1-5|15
CASSQGADRNQPQHF
TGTGCCAGCAGCCAAGGGGCAGATCGTAACCAGCCCCAGCATTTT
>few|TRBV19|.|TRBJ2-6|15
CASSAQGAGANVLTF
TGTGCCAGTAGTGCCCAAGGTGCTGGGGCCAACGTCCTGACTTTC
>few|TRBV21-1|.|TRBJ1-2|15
CASYSGPQANYGYTF
TGTGCCAGCTACTCCGGGCCGCAGGCCAACTATGGCTACACCTTC
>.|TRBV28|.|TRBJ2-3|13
CASTWSPADTQYF
TGTGCCAGCACCTGGAGTCCGGCAGATACGCAGTATTTT
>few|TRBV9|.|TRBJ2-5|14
CASSGGRAQETQYF
TGTGCCAGCAGCGGGGGAAGGGCCCAGGAGACCCAGTACTTC
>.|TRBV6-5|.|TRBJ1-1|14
CASTPVRRNTEAFF
TGTGCCAGCACCCCAGTCAGGAGGAACACTGAAGCTTTCTTT
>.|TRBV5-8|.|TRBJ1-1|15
CASSLRALKNTEAFF
TGTGCCAGCAGCCTACGTGCTCTAAAGAACACTGAAGCTTTCTTT
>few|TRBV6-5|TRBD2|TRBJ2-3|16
CASSSGAGVVPDTQYF
TGTGCCAGCAGTAGCGGGGCGGGAGTGGTCCCAGATACGCAGTATTTT
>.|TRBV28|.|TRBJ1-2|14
CASSLDSTNYGYTF
TGTGCCAGCAGTTTAGATTCCACTAACTATGGCTACACCTTC
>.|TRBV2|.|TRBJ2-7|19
CASSEALRVGAGSSYEQYF
TGTGCCAGCAGTGAAGCGCTTCGGGTCGGTGCGGGGAGCTCCTACGAGCAGTACTTC
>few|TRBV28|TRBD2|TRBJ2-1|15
CASSLAEGLYNEQFF
TGTGCCAGCAGTCTAGCGGAGGGGCTATACAATGAGCAGTTCTTC
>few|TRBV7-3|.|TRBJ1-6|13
CASSYHRNSPLHF
TGTGCCAGCAGCTACCACAGGAATTCACCCCTCCACTTT
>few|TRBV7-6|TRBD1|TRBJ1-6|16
CASSLVPGGADSPLHF
TGTGCCAGCAGCTTAGTCCCAGGGGGCGCGGATTCACCCCTCCACTTT
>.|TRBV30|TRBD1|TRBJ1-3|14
CAWLTGNSGNTIYF
TGTGCCTGGCTGACAGGGAACTCTGGAAACACCATATATTTT
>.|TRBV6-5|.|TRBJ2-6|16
CASSFYQGTGANVLTF
TGTGCCAGCAGTTTCTATCAGGGAACTGGGGCCAACGTCCTGACTTTC
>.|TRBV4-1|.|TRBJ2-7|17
CASSQDPLRGSSYEQYF
TGCGCCAGCAGCCAAGACCCCTTGAGGGGGAGCTCCTACGAGCAGTACTTC
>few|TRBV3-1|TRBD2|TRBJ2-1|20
CASSQEFGRLGLAEYNEQFF
TGTGCCAGCAGCCAAGAATTTGGAAGATTAGGACTAGCGGAGTACAATGAGCAGTTCTTC
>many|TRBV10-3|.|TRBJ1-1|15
CAIMGDRALNTEAFF
TGTGCCATCATGGGAGACAGAGCCTTGAACACTGAAGCTTTCTTT
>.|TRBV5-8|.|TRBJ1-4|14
CASSWGSVYEKLFF
TGTGCCAGCAGCTGGGGAAGTGTTTATGAAAAACTGTTTTTT
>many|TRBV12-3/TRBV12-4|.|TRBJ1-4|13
CASSLHERGKLFF
TGTGCCAGCAGTCTTCACGAGCGGGGAAAACTGTTTTTT
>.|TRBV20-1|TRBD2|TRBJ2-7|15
CSAANGLAAAYEQYF
TGCAGTGCTGCGAACGGACTAGCGGCGGCCTACGAGCAGTACTTC
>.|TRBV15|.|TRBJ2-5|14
CATSRGSLQETQYF
TGTGCCACCAGCCGTGGGTCTTTACAAGAGACCCAGTACTTC
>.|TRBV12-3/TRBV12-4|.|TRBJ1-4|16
CASSPRWTFRNEKLFF
TGTGCCAGCAGTCCTAGATGGACTTTTCGTAATGAAAAACTGTTTTTT
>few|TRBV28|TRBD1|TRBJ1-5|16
CASSSPRTGRNQPQHF
TGTGCCAGCAGTTCCCCTCGGACAGGCCGCAATCAGCCCCAGCATTTT
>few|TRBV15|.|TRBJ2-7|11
CATSRGDEQYF
TGTGCCACCAGCAGAGGAGACGAGCAGTACTTC
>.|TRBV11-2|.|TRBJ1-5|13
CASSVQGNQPQHF
TGTGCCAGCAGCGTACAGGGAAATCAGCCCCAGCATTTT
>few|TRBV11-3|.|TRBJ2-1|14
CASSPGSGRNEQFF
TGTGCCAGCAGCCCCGGGTCTGGACGGAATGAGCAGTTCTTC
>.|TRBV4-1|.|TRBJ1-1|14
CASSQEAPNTEAFF
TGCGCCAGCAGCCAAGAGGCCCCGAACACTGAAGCTTTCTTT
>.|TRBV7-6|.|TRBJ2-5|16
CASSLEGGLGRETQYF
TGTGCCAGCAGCTTAGAGGGCGGGCTCGGTCGAGAGACCCAGTACTTC